One and the same sample provided the 19 T cell receptor beta chains below, sequenced in a study of cytomegalovirus exposure and HLA in healthy donors. 60 Vbeta and 13 Jbeta primers were used in PCR. This table comes from immunoSEQ multiplex PCR, and its TCRdb copy is limited to in-frame clones, with some not included. Altogether over 75,000 clones are present, 79% being singletons, with the ten largest covering 3% to 4%. The specimen sequenced was PBMCs. These receptors all come from a male donor in good health and CMV-seropositive.

CDR3 loop: CASSHSGGAHEQYF. The CDR3 bases are TGTGCCAGCAGCCATAGCGGGGGGGCCCACGAGCAGTACTTC. The chain combines TRBV13 with TRBJ2-7; TRBD2 matches 11 bases. Germline values: CDR1 PRHDT, CDR2 FYEKMQ (reference sequence). CDR3 length equals 14 residues. V lost 5 bases and J lost 5; bases outside the gene matches: 5.

The CDR3 loop is CASSTARATQETQYF. CDR3 sequence (DNA): TGTGCCAGCAGCACCGCCAGGGCGACCCAAGAGACCCAGTACTTC. The chain is built from TRBV5-4 and TRBJ2-5; a weak D match, TRBD1 (5 bases). Per the germline V gene, CDR1 is SGHNT and CDR2 is YYREEE (reference sequence). Trimming took off 4 bases at V and 1 base at J, with 14 bases between the two ends. The CDR3 runs to 15 residues.

This clone has a single count. This chain connects TRBV7-9 to TRBJ2-3, with D possibly being TRBD1 (6 bases). CDR3 length: 15 amino acids. Germline CDR1 is SEHNR and CDR2 is FQNEAQ (reference sequence). Trimming took off 5 bases at V and 4 bases at J, with 16 bases between the two ends. CDR3 in amino acids: CASSRSDRVADTQYF. The CDR3 DNA reads as TGTGCCAGCAGCCGTTCGGACAGAGTGGCAGATACGCAGTATTTT.

This clone has just one count. V usage is TRBV4-1 and J usage is TRBJ1-3, with D possibly TRBD1 on 5 matching bases. This CDR3 contains 15 residues. Germline V gene data show CDR1 as MGHRA and CDR2 as YSYEKL. Trimming shortened V by 3 bases and J by 4 bases, and 13 bases separated the two germline ends. Here the CDR3 reads CASSQIETGGNTIYF. The DNA for the CDR3 is TGCGCCAGCAGCCAGATCGAAACAGGAGGAAACACCATATATTTT.

The chain has TRBV5-1 and TRBJ1-4; TRBD1 matches 7 bases. Trimming cost V 0 bases and J 1 base; bases outside gene matches: 0. Germline V lookup: CDR1 SGHRS, CDR2 YFSETQ. The CDR3 sequence is 15 residues long. The CDR3 region is CASSLGTGTNEKLFF. The CDR3 coding sequence is TGCGCCAGCAGCTTGGGGACAGGAACTAATGAAAAACTGTTTTTT.

This rearrangement joins TRBV10-3 to TRBJ1-2, with D perhaps TRBD1 (5 bases). Germline values: CDR1 ENHRY, CDR2 SYGVKD. The CDR3 totals 17 residues. Between the trimmed V and J ends, which lost 2 bases and 6 bases, there was a span of 22 bases. The CDR3 protein is CAISEDMSGRAINGYTF. The DNA of the CDR3 is TGTGCCATCAGTGAGGATATGAGTGGCAGGGCCATCAATGGCTACACCTTC.

The rearrangement uses TRBV30 and TRBJ2-1, with a possible D match to TRBD1 (7 bases). CDR1 is GTSNPN and CDR2 is SVGIG in the germline V gene (reference sequence). V gave up 0 bases and J gave up 14 bases, with 17 bases separating them. The length of the CDR3 is 13 residues. Written as DNA, the CDR3 is TGTGCCTGGAGTGTTCAAGGGGGGCAGGGGGAGTTCTTC. It specifies CAWSVQGGQGEFF.

The chain carries TRBV4-2 and TRBJ1-1; D gene ambiguous. The CDR3 sequence is 15 residues long. Trimming stripped 4 bases from V and 0 bases from J, with 12 bases between. CDR1 and CDR2 (germline): LGHNA, YNFKEQ. The CDR3 bases are TGTGCCAGCAGCCCGTGGAACAGCCTGAACACTGAAGCTTTCTTT. The encoded protein is CASSPWNSLNTEAFF.

The chain uses TRBV19 and TRBJ1-2; TRBD1 matches 7 bases. The CDR3 contains 14 residues. Trimming removed 2 bases from V and 2 bases from J; junction bases left unmatched: 2. The germline V gene has CDR1 LNHDA and CDR2 SQIVND (reference sequence). The CDR3 spells CASSITGVNYGYTF. CDR3 bases: TGTGCCAGTAGTATAACAGGGGTGAACTATGGCTACACCTTC.

The chain employs TRBV7-2 and TRBJ2-7, with 8 bases aligning to TRBD1. Trimming at V came to 5 bases and at J to 6 bases, leaving 9 bases not matched to a gene. The V gene's germline CDR1 is SGHTA and CDR2 FQGNSA. The length of the CDR3 is 14 residues. Written as DNA, the CDR3 is TGTGCCAGCAGCCCAAGCAGGGGGCCCTTCGAGCAGTACTTC. Encoded protein: CASSPSRGPFEQYF.

The J gene is TRBJ2-7, the V gene TRBV10-3; 10 bases line up with TRBD1. V lost 3 bases, J lost 2 bases, and 7 bases stayed unmatched. Germline CDR1 and CDR2: ENHRY and SYGVKD. CDR3 size: 16 residues. The CDR3: CAISDPGQGIPYEQYF. The CDR3 region has the DNA TGTGCCATCAGTGATCCGGGACAGGGGATACCCTACGAGCAGTACTTC.

This clone was counted only a few times. V is TRBV4-3 and J is TRBJ2-7; 10 bases match TRBD2. The trim removed 3 bases at V and 5 bases at J, leaving 1 base unmatched. CDR3 length equals 13 residues. CDR1 and CDR2 (germline): LGHNA, YSLEER. Here the CDR3 DNA reads TGCGCCAGCAGCCATACTAGCGGGGACGAGCAGTACTTC. Encoded protein: CASSHTSGDEQYF.

The chain joins TRBV7-9 to TRBJ2-1; TRBD2 matches 9 bases. CDR1 is SEHNR and CDR2 is FQNEAQ in the germline V gene (reference sequence). Trimming removed 4 bases from V and 7 bases from J; junction bases left unmatched: 8. The CDR3 totals 15 residues. The chain's CDR3 is CASSSLAGERNEQFF. The CDR3 coding sequence is TGTGCCAGCAGCTCATTAGCGGGGGAACGTAATGAGCAGTTCTTC.

This sequence joins TRBV29-1 and TRBJ1-1, with TRBD1 matching over 9 bases. V was clipped by 8 bases and J by 1 base; unmatched bases: 5. CDR1 and CDR2 from the germline V gene are SQVTM and ANQGSEA. CDR3 length: 13 amino acids. CDR3 loop: CSSVTGGNTEAFF. The CDR3 region has the DNA TGCAGCTCTGTGACAGGGGGGAACACTGAAGCTTTCTTT. Full variable domain (rest looked up from reference TRBV29-1 and TRBJ1-1): SAVISQKPSRDICQRGTSLTIQCQVDSQVTMMFWYRQQPGQSLTLIATANQGSEATYESGFVIDKFPISRPNLTFSTLTVSNMSPEDSSIYLCSSVTGGNTEAFFGQGTRLTVV.

The V call is TRBV19, the J call TRBJ2-3, with 9 bases aligning to TRBD2. Trimming at V came to 5 bases and at J to 6 bases, leaving 15 bases not matched to a gene. Germline loops: CDR1 LNHDA, CDR2 SQIVND (reference sequence). The CDR3 is made up of 17 amino acids. The CDR3 spells CASSLRRWGGGADTQYF. CDR3 sequence (DNA): TGTGCCAGTAGTCTTCGGCGGTGGGGCGGGGGGGCCGATACGCAGTATTTT.

V usage is TRBV5-6 and J usage is TRBJ2-2, with 8 bases aligning to TRBD1. CDR1 and CDR2 from the germline V gene are SGHDT and YYEEEE. The CDR3 is made up of 16 amino acids. The trim removed 2 bases at V and 7 bases at J, leaving 10 bases unmatched. The CDR3 sequence: CASSLSTGERIGELFF. As DNA, the CDR3 is TGTGCCAGCAGCTTATCGACAGGGGAGAGGATCGGGGAGCTGTTTTTT.

The rearrangement uses TRBV16 and TRBJ1-1, with no clear D. The length of the CDR3 is 13 residues. V lost 1 base, J lost 8 bases, and 11 bases lay in between. Germline assignment: CDR1 KGHSY and CDR2 FQNENV. DNA of the CDR3: TGTGCCAGCAGCCAATTACGTGAAGCGGAAGCTTTCTTT. Translated, it gives CASSQLREAEAFF.

The genes are TRBV30 and TRBJ1-2; D is uncertain. The V end was cut by 5 bases, the J end by 5 bases, with 9 bases between. The germline CDR1 and CDR2 sequences are GTSNPN and SVGIG (reference sequence). CDR3 size: 11 residues. Written as DNA, the CDR3 is TGTGCCTGGCGAACAGAGTATGGCTACACCTTC. It specifies CAWRTEYGYTF.

This clone was seen once. This chain joins TRBV5-4 and TRBJ2-3, with TRBD1 matching over 9 bases. The CDR3 extends over 16 amino acids. V shed 4 bases and J 6 bases; nucleotides not matched to a gene: 12. The germline V gene encodes CDR1 SGHNT and CDR2 YYREEE (reference sequence). The CDR3 bases are TGTGCCAGCAGCCGGGGACAGGGCCTTAACGGGGATACGCAGTATTTT. Protein: CASSRGQGLNGDTQYF.